These 16 T cell receptor beta chains share one sample of origin, sequenced in a study of beta chain features in type 1 diabetes. Of the isolated RNA, all was reverse transcribed, and so the sequenced material was expressed TCRB transcripts. Generated by immunoSEQ multiplex PCR, the TCRdb table keeps only in-frame clones and is missing some. The data hold 120,000 to 150,000 clones, with about 7% observed a single time. Material for sequencing was central memory CD4+ T cells from blood. These TCRs come from a woman aged 30 to 39 in good health.

This clone is termed medium-sized (0.01 to 0.1%). This sequence joins TRBV30 and TRBJ1-2; D might be TRBD1 (5 bases). The CDR3 covers 13 residues. Between the trimmed V and J ends, which lost 4 bases and 7 bases, there was a span of 16 bases. CDR1 and CDR2 from the germline V gene are GTSNPN and SVGIG (reference sequence). The CDR3 protein is CAWTNGGRRGYTF. For the CDR3, the DNA is TGTGCCTGGACCAACGGGGGGAGGCGTGGCTACACCTTC.

This sequence joins TRBV18 and TRBJ2-3; D remains unclear. CDR1 is KGHSH, CDR2 LQKENI, per germline. This CDR3 region has 15 residues. Trimming removed 5 bases from V and 0 bases from J, with 12 bases in between. The DNA for the CDR3 is TGTGCCAGCTCAACGACCGAGACTAGCACAGATACGCAGTATTTT. Encoded protein: CASSTTETSTDTQYF.

This clone was counted between two and nine times. The chain has TRBV28 and TRBJ1-4; D ambiguous. Deletions cut 6 bases from V and 5 bases from J, with 10 bases between. CDR3 size: 13 residues. CDR1 is MDHEN and CDR2 is SYDVKM in the germline V gene. The CDR3 nucleotides are TGTGCCAGCAGCCCAGGTTCCAATGAAAAACTGTTTTTT. Its translation is CASSPGSNEKLFF.

This clone was seen only a few times. The CDR3 coding sequence is TGTGCCATCCAAACAGACAGGGAATATACCGGGGAGCTGTTTTTT. This sequence encodes CAIQTDREYTGELFF. The J gene is TRBJ2-2, the V gene TRBV10-3; 7 bases fit TRBD1. The CDR3 sequence is 15 residues long. From germline, CDR1 is ENHRY and CDR2 SYGVKD. The V segment lost 8 bases and the J segment 5 bases; nucleotides outside the gene matches: 11.

In this sample, this clone turned up many times. The gene calls are TRBV5-1 and TRBJ2-2; 11 nucleotides match TRBD2. The CDR3 is 17 residues long. V gave up 3 bases and J gave up 1 base; unmatched junction bases: 5. Germline CDR1 reads SGHRS; CDR2 reads YFSETQ. CDR3 nucleotides: TGCGCCAGCAGCTCCTCCGGGACTAGCGGGAACACCGGGGAGCTGTTTTTT. This gives the protein CASSSSGTSGNTGELFF.

The J gene is TRBJ2-5, the V gene TRBV28; 14 nucleotides agree with TRBD2. V shed 6 bases, J shed 2 bases, and the junction held 2 bases outside the gene matches. CDR1 and CDR2 from the germline V gene are MDHEN and SYDVKM. This CDR3 has 15 amino acids. The DNA of the CDR3 is TGTGCCAGCAGGACTAGCGGGAGGGGACAAGAGACCCAGTACTTC. Translating it yields CASRTSGRGQETQYF. The full variable domain, its missing parts supplied by reference TRBV28 and TRBJ2-5, is DVKVTQSSRYLVKRTGEKVFLECVQDMDHENMFWYRQDPGLGLRLIYFSYDVKMKEKGDIPEGYSVSREKKERFSLILESASTNQTSMYLCASRTSGRGQETQYFGPGTRLLVL.

This clone was observed a few times. This sequence joins TRBV2 and TRBJ2-1; no definite D call. The V end lost 9 bases, the J end lost 6 bases, and 12 bases lay between the germline ends. This CDR3 spans 12 amino acids. Germline CDR1 and CDR2: SNHLY and FYNNEI. CDR3 nucleotide sequence: TGTGCCAGTGCCGGTGCGTCCAATGAGCAGTTCTTC. Protein product: CASAGASNEQFF.

This clone has at least ten counts. As DNA, the CDR3 is TGTGCTAGTGGTTTGACTCGGGAGGGGGTCAATGAGCAGTTCTTC. Encoded protein: CASGLTREGVNEQFF. The chain has TRBV12-5 and TRBJ2-1; 8 bases map to TRBD2. Germline CDR1 is LGHNT and CDR2 is FRNRAP. CDR3 length: 15 residues. V shed 2 bases, J shed 6 bases, and the junction held 6 bases outside the gene matches.

This clone has just a few counts. The chain is built from TRBV6-5 and TRBJ1-5, with a weak D call TRBD1 (6 bases). Trimming took off 2 bases at V and 3 bases at J, with 11 bases between the two ends. The CDR3 has 15 amino acids. Per the germline V gene, CDR1 is MNHEY and CDR2 is SVGAGI. CDR3 region: CASSYTAGDNQPQHF. The CDR3 DNA follows: TGTGCCAGCAGTTACACGGCAGGGGACAATCAGCCCCAGCATTTT.

This clone has more than one count but fewer than ten. The chain combines TRBV7-2 with TRBJ2-2; TRBD2 matches 9 bases. Per germline, CDR1 SGHTA and CDR2 FQGNSA. The CDR3 loop spans 18 amino acids. V shed 3 bases, J shed 0 bases, and the junction held 8 bases outside the gene matches. CDR3 bases: TGTGCCAGCAGCTTGAAAATGGGACTAGCCCCGAACACCGGGGAGCTGTTTTTT. Translated, it gives CASSLKMGLAPNTGELFF.

This clone occurred a few times. The chain joins TRBV27 to TRBJ2-1; perhaps TRBD2 as D (5 bases). V lost 1 base to trimming and J lost 10 bases, with 14 bases between them. Germline CDR1 reads MNHEY; CDR2 reads SMNVEV (reference sequence). CDR3 length equals 14 residues. CDR3 loop: CASSLYRGNREQFF. CDR3 coding DNA: TGTGCCAGCAGTTTATATCGAGGGAATAGGGAGCAGTTCTTC.

This clone appeared many times. CDR3 in amino acids: CASGGQQHEKLFF. The DNA of the CDR3 is TGTGCCAGCGGTGGACAGCAGCACGAAAAACTGTTTTTT. The chain employs TRBV28 and TRBJ1-4, with D tentatively TRBD1 (6 bases). This CDR3 is built from 13 residues. The V gene's germline CDR1 is MDHEN and CDR2 SYDVKM. V gave up 8 bases and J gave up 8 bases, with 15 bases separating them.

This clone was counted ten times or more. The chain uses TRBV30 and TRBJ1-1; D ambiguous. Germline V gives CDR1 GTSNPN, CDR2 SVGIG (reference sequence). The CDR3 covers 14 residues. V lost 5 bases and J lost 5, with 18 bases in between. The CDR3 nucleotides read TGTGCCTGGGGCAGCTCCGGGTTAGGAACTGAAGCTTTCTTT. Amino acids: CAWGSSGLGTEAFF.

J is TRBJ2-7 and V is TRBV5-1; 7 positions match TRBD2. CDR3 length: 16 amino acids. The germline V gene has CDR1 SGHRS and CDR2 YFSETQ. V lost 2 bases, J lost 0 bases, and 8 bases stayed unmatched. CDR3 amino acids: CASSFNGRSSSYEQYF. The DNA of the CDR3 is TGCGCCAGCAGCTTTAACGGGAGGTCGAGCTCCTACGAGCAGTACTTC.

This chain joins TRBV18 and TRBJ2-1; 9 bases align to TRBD1. With 6 bases clipped from V and 7 bases from J, the junction kept 7 bases outside the gene matches. The CDR3 length is 14 residues. CDR1 and CDR2 from the germline V gene are KGHSH and LQKENI. CDR3 nucleotides: TGTGCCAGCTCTGCTGGGACAGGGTTAAATGAGCAGTTCTTC. Protein: CASSAGTGLNEQFF.

This clone was counted a few times. The V call is TRBV29-1, the J call TRBJ2-1; 7 positions agree with TRBD2. J gave up 7 bases and V 7 bases, and 1 base lay outside the gene matches. Germline CDR1 SQVTM, CDR2 ANQGSEA. The CDR3 covers 10 residues. CDR3 region: CSGGGNEQFF. The CDR3 DNA follows: TGCAGCGGGGGGGGGAATGAGCAGTTCTTC.